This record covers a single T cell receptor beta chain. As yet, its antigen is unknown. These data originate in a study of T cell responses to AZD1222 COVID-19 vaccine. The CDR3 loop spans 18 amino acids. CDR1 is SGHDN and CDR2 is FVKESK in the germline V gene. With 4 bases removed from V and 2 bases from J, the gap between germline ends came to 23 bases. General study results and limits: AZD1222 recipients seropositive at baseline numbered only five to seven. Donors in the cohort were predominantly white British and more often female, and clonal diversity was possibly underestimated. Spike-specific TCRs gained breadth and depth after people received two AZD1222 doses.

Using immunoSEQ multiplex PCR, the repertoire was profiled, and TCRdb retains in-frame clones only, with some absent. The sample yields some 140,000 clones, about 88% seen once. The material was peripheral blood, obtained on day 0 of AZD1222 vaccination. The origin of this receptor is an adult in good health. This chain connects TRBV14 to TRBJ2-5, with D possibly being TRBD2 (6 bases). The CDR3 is CASSPGLSRIVGQETQYF. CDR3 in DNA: TGTGCCAGCAGCCCGGGACTTTCCCGAATCGTAGGGCAAGAGACCCAGTACTTC.